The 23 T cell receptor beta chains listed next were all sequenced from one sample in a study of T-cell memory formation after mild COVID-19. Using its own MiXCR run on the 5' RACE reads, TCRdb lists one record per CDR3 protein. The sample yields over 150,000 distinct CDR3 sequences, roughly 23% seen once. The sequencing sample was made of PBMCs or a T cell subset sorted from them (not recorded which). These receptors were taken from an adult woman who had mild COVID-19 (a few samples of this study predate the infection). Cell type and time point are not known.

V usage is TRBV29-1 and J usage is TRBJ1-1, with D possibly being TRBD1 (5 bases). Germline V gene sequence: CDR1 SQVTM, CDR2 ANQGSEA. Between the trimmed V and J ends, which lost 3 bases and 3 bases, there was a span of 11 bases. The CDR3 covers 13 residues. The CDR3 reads CSVDGAVDTEAFF. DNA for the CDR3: TGCAGCGTTGATGGGGCTGTGGACACTGAAGCTTTCTTT.

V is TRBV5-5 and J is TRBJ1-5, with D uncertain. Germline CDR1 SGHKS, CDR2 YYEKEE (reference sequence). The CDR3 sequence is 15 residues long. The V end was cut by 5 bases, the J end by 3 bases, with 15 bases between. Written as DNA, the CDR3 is TGTGCCAGCAGTCCGGGTCGGGCCCTCAATCAGCCCCAGCATTTT. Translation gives CASSPGRALNQPQHF.

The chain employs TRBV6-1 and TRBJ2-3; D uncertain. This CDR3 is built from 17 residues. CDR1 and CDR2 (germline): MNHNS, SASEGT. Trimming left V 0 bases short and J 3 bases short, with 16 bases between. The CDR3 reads CASSEAPLLPPTDTQYF. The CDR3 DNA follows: TGTGCCAGCAGTGAAGCCCCCCTTCTTCCACCTACAGATACGCAGTATTTT.

CDR3 DNA: TGTGCCAGCAGCTACGAGTTTGATACGCAGTATTTT. This translates into CASSYEFDTQYF. The V gene is TRBV7-9, the J gene TRBJ2-3; D uncertain. Per the germline V gene, CDR1 is SEHNR and CDR2 is FQNEAQ (reference sequence). The CDR3 length is 12 residues. The germline V and J ends were trimmed by 4 bases and 6 bases, with 8 bases remaining between them.

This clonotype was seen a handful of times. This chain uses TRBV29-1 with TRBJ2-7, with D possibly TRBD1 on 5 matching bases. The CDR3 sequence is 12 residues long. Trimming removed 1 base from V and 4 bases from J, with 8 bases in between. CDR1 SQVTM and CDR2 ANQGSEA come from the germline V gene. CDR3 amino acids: CSVEGRGYEQYF. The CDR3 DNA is TGCAGCGTTGAAGGTAGGGGTTACGAGCAGTACTTC.

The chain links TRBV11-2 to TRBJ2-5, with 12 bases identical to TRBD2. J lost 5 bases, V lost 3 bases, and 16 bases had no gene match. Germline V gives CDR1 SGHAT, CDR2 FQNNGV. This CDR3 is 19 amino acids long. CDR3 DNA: TGTGCCAGCAGCTTTGAGGGACTAGCGGGCCTCCGTGGGGGGGAGACCCAGTACTTC. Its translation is CASSFEGLAGLRGGETQYF.

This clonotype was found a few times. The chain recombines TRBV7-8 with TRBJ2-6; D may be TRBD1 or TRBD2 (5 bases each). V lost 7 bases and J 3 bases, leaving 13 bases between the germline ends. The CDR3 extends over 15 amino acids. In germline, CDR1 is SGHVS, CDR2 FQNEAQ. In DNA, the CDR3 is TGTGCCAGCATTTTTGAGGGGTTTGGGGCCAACGTCCTGACTTTC. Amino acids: CASIFEGFGANVLTF. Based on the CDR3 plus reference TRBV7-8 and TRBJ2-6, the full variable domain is GAGVSQSPRYKVAKRGQDVALRCDPISGHVSLFWYQQALGQGPEFLTYFQNEAQLDKSGLPSDRFFAERPEGSVSTLKIQRTQQEDSAVYLCASIFEGFGANVLTFGAGSRLTVL.

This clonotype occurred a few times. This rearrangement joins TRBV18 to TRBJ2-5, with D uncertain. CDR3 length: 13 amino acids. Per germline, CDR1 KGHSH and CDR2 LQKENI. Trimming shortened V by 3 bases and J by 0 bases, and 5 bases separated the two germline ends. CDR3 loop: CASSPWDQETQYF. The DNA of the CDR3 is TGTGCCAGCTCACCCTGGGACCAAGAGACCCAGTACTTC.

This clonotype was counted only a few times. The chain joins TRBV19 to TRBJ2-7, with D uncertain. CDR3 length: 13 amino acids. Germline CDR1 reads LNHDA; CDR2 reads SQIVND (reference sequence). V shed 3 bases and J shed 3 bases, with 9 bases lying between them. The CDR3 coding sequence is TGTGCCAGTAGTATTGGATTCATCTACGAGCAGTACTTC. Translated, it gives CASSIGFIYEQYF.

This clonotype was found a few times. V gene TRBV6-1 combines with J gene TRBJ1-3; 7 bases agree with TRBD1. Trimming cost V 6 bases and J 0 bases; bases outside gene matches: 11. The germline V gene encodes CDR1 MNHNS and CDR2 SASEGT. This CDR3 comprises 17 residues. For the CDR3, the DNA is TGTGCCAGCAGCGCGTTCGACAGGGCAGACTCTGGAAACACCATATATTTT. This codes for CASSAFDRADSGNTIYF.

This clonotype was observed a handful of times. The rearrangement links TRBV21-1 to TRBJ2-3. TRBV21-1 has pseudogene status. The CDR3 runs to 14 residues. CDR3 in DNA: TGTGCCAGCAGCAATCGGCGGTTCACAGATACGCAGTATTTT. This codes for CASSNRRFTDTQYF.

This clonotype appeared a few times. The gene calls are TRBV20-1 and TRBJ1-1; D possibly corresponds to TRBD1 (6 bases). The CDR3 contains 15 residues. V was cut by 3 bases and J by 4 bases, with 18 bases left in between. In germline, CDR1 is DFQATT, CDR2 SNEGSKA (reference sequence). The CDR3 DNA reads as TGCAGTGCTAGTGACCCCCGCTCGGGGGCCACTGAAGCTTTCTTT. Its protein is CSASDPRSGATEAFF.

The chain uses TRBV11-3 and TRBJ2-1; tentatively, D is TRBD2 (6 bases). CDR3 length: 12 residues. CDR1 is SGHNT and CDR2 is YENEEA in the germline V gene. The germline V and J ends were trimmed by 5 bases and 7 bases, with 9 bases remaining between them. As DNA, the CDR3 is TGTGCCAGCAGCACAAGCGGGAATGAGCAGTTCTTC. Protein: CASSTSGNEQFF. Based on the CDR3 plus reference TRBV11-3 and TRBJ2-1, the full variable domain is EAGVVQSPRYKIIEKKQPVAFWCNPISGHNTLYWYLQNLGQGPELLIRYENEEAVDDSQLPKDRFSAERLKGVDSTLKIQPAELGDSAVYLCASSTSGNEQFFGPGTRLTVL.

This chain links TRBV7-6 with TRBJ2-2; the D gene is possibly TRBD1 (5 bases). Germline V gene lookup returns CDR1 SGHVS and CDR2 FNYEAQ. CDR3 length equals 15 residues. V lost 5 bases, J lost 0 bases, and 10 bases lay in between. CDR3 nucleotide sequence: TGTGCCAGCAGCCAACAGGTCGCGAACACCGGGGAGCTGTTTTTT. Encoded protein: CASSQQVANTGELFF.

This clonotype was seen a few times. CDR3 DNA: TGTGCCAGCAGCAACTCTAACAGTGAGCAGTTCTTC. The encoded protein is CASSNSNSEQFF. V and J are TRBV7-9 and TRBJ2-1; D is unclear. Germline CDR1 is SEHNR and CDR2 is FQNEAQ (reference sequence). The CDR3 has 12 residues. The V end lost 5 bases, the J end lost 9 bases, and 11 bases lay between the germline ends.

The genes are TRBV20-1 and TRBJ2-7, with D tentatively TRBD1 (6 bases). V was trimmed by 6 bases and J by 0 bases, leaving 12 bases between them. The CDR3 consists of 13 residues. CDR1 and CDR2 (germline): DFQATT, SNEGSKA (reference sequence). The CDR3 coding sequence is TGCAGTGCCCCTCGGGACAACTCCTACGAGCAGTACTTC. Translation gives CSAPRDNSYEQYF.

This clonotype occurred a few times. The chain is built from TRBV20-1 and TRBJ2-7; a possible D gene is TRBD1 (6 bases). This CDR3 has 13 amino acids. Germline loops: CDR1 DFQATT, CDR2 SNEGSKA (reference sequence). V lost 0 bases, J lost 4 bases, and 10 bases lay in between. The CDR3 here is CSARDLTGYEQYF. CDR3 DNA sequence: TGCAGTGCTAGAGACCTAACAGGGTACGAGCAGTACTTC.

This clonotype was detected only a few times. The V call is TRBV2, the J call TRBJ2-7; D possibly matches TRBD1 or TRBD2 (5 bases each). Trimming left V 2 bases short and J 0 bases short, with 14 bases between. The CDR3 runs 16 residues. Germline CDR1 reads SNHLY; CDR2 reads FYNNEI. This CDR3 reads CASSESGASYSYEQYF. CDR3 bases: TGTGCCAGCAGTGAATCCGGGGCTTCCTACTCCTACGAGCAGTACTTC. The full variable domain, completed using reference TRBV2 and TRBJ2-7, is EPEVTQTPSHQVTQMGQEVILRCVPISNHLYFYWYRQILGQKVEFLVSFYNNEISEKSEIFDDQFSVERPDGSNFTLKIRSTKLEDSAMYFCASSESGASYSYEQYFGPGTRLTVT.

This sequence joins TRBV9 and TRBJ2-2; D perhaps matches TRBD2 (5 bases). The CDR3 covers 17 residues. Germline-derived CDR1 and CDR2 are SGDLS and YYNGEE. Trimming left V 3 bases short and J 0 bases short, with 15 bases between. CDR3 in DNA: TGTGCCAGCAGCGAGCTACTAGAGCAGTCGAACACCGGGGAGCTGTTTTTT. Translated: CASSELLEQSNTGELFF.

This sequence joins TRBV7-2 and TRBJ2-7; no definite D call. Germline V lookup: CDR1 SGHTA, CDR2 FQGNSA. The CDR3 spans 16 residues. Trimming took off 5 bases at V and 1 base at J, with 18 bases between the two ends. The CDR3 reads CASSPTTIRESYEQYF. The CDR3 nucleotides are TGTGCCAGCAGCCCAACGACAATCCGCGAATCCTACGAGCAGTACTTC.

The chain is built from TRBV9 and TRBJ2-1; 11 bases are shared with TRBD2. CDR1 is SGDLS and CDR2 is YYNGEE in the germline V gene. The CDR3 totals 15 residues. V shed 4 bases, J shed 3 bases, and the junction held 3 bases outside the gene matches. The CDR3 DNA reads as TGTGCCAGCAGCCGTAGCGGGGGGGACTACAATGAGCAGTTCTTC. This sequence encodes CASSRSGGDYNEQFF.

The CDR3 reads CASSQVRGGSDTQYF. The DNA of the CDR3 is TGCGCCAGCAGCCAAGTCCGGGGGGGTTCCGATACGCAGTATTTT. The rearrangement links TRBV4-3 to TRBJ2-3; 8 bases are shared with TRBD2. CDR1 and CDR2 from the germline V gene are LGHNA and YSLEER. The CDR3 runs to 15 residues. Unmatched junction bases numbered 6, after V lost 1 base and J lost 6 bases.

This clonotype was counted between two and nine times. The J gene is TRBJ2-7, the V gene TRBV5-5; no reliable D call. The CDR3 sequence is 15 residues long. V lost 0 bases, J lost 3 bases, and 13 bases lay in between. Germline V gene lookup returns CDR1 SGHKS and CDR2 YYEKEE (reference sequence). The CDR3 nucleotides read TGTGCCAGCAGCTTGGATTTGCTAACCGGCTACGAGCAGTACTTC. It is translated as CASSLDLLTGYEQYF.